The entry below describes one TCR beta chain. Its antigen is still unknown. A read error may explain this, as a much larger clone is one base away. Receptors were amplified or captured by 5' RACE. The run used an Illumina HiSeq 2500. A second PCR of roughly 6 to 11 cycles was run with a J-beta primer mix and a sample-barcoded 5' primer. Each TCR beta cDNA molecule received a unique molecular identifier from a template-switch 5' adaptor carrying 12 random nucleotides. Each sample yielded at least 3 million CDR3-containing paired-end reads. All of the RNA was converted into first-strand cDNA using the Mint cDNA synthesis kit, with a TRBC-specific oligonucleotide serving as the primer. All cDNA was treated with uracil-DNA glycosylase and then went through a first 18-cycle PCR with the universal primers M1SS and BC2_uni_R. As for how the authors treated the data: For normalization, 1 million high-quality reads, each with a distinct molecular identifier, were randomly selected from each sample. Reads sharing molecular identifiers were discarded rather than binned into consensus sequences. MiTCR, run with a Q25 quality threshold and the strictest error-elimination algorithm, handled CDR3 identification, clonotype clustering and error correction. A nonparametric unseen species model with Euler transformation was used to estimate a lower bound on total TCR beta diversity. TCRdb reworked the public reads: Q25 trimming with fastp, MiXCR clone assembly, productive beta chains retained. Each CDR3 protein gets just one entry, which takes the most common genes and DNA from the rows behind it. These V and J calls rely on TCRdb rather than the paper's analysis. Within this sample are 1.5 million to 2 million distinct CDR3 sequences, with approximately 28% of them counted one time only. About 7.7% of the sample is in the top ten clones.

The sample originates from a study of blood T cells in healthy people across ages (dated by TCRdb to about 2015). Describing the broader study: In model experiments, template switching captured about one uniquely barcoded TCR beta cDNA molecule for every two T cells. Using deep sequencing normalized with unique cDNA molecular identifiers, the study measured how TCR beta repertoire diversity changes with age. Donors were grouped into four age groups: young (average roughly 17 years), middle-aged (under 40), aged (around 60) and long-lived (just over 80). Donors of different ages were randomly distributed across sequencing lanes to avoid experimental bias. Two additional independent replicas of 1 million unique cDNA reads from the same blood draw were analyzed for two donors (one aged 18 to 30 and one aged 80 or older). Paper-wide results and their limitations: The percentage of naive T cells measured by flow cytometry correlated strongly with observed TCR beta diversity. Bulk unsorted PBMC profiling prevented conclusive comparison of naive and antigen-experienced compartments. The long-lived group showed more naive CD4+ T cells, fewer expanded clones and increased TCR diversity than the aged group, suggesting age selection. Donor CMV infection status was unknown, potentially confounding age-related changes in expanded clonotypes. As age increased, observed TCR beta diversity per million T cells dropped in a roughly linear way, and a significant reduction was already evident by age about 40. Estimates of total diversity from one million sequenced T cells were regarded as lower bounds and underestimates.

Donors were roughly 40 systemically healthy Caucasian individuals from Russia aged 6 to 90 years. Ten milliliters of peripheral blood were drawn from each donor into EDTA-treated Vacutainer tubes. Ficoll-Paque density-gradient centrifugation was used to isolate PBMCs, with at least 7 million per sample. Trizol reagent was used to extract total RNA from PBMCs, with at least 6 micrograms per sample. For every donor, an aliquot of PBMCs went through flow cytometry to measure the percentages of naive CD45RAhigh/CD27high T cells. The TCR sequence derives from a woman in her twenties or thirties in good health. Sequences were obtained from blood.

DNA sequence: TGCAGCCCAGCCCAAGAGGCCCAGTACTTC. The resulting protein is CSPAQEAQYF. Rearrangement joined TRBV29-1 to TRBJ2-5, with the identity of the D gene unclear. The CDR3 covers 10 residues, taking in both the cysteine and the phenylalanine. Only the CDR3 region is kept as DNA, spanning 30 bases read in frame from base 1. The germline V gene supplies CDR1 SQVTM and CDR2 ANQGSEA.